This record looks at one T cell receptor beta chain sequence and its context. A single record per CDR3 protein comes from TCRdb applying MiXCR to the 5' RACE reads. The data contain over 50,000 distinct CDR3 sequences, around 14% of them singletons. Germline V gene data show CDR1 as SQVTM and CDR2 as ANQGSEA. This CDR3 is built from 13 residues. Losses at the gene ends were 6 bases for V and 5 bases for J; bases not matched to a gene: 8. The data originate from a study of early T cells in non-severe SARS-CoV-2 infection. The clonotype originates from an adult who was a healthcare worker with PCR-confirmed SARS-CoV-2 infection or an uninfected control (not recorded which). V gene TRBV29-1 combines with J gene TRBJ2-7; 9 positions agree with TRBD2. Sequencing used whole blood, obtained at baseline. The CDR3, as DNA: TGCAGCGTCCCGGGGACTAGCATCCACGAGCAGTACTTC. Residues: CSVPGTSIHEQYF.